The source of this T cell receptor (beta chain) is a study of vaccination and CD4 T cells after COVID-19. Whole-study context: Post-COVID specimens were obtained a median 101 days after diagnosis (range 35 to 161). Overlapping SARS-CoV-2, HCoV-NL63, HCoV-OC43 and HCoV-229E spike peptides stimulated the cells.

Trimming cost V 6 bases and J 0 bases; bases outside gene matches: 7. This CDR3 region has 15 residues. About this clonotype itself: The antigen is not known.

Documented treatment: 10-day PBMC culture with coronavirus spike peptide pools or control peptides (ViraFEST assay). Before the COVID-19 pandemic (2011-2018), CD4+ T cells were obtained from the unexposed donor. Sequenced with the Oncomine TCR Beta short-read assay was DNA taken from cultured CD4+ T cells. Scientists extracted genomic DNA from CD4+ T cells grown in culture. TCRdb independently ran MiXCR on the PCR reads; one entry per CDR3 protein. Of about 11,000 distinct CDR3 sequences listed, less than 40% are singletons. The sample consisted of CD4+ T cells from blood, cultured in vitro. V gene TRBV12-3 or TRBV12-4 combines with J gene TRBJ2-7; 8 nucleotides align to TRBD1. The source is a human donor in good health. The CDR3 DNA is TGTGCCAGCAGCCCCCGGGACAGGCTCTCCTACGAGCAGTACTTC. Amino acid sequence: CASSPRDRLSYEQYF.